This T cell receptor beta chain is from a study of chemoradiotherapy in HPV16-positive cancers. Study outcomes and limitations: The functional HPV-specific definition rests on just a couple of HPV16-positive patients.

A note on this clone: Its specificity is unknown.

The CDR3 contains 15 residues. Germline V CDR1 and CDR2: SGHRS, YFSETQ. Trimming removed 2 bases from V and 2 bases from J, with 12 bases in between. Profiling relied on immunoSEQ multiplex PCR, and the TCRdb table lists in-frame clones only, not all of them. The sample consists of roughly 32,000 clones, roughly nine tenths of them appearing once. This sequence joins TRBV5-1 and TRBJ2-3, with D unresolved. The TCR comes from a human donor with HPV-associated anogenital cancer. The sample was blood, taken from a patient who underwent chemoradiotherapy. The CDR3 loop is CASSFRAAHTDTQYF. The CDR3 DNA follows: TGCGCCAGCAGCTTCCGTGCGGCCCACACAGATACGCAGTATTTT.